This T cell receptor beta chain was profiled in a study of blood T cell repertoires in COVID-19. The overall study: T cells, B-cell-depleted T cells, or PBMCs supplied cDNA or gDNA.

Measured with immunoSEQ multiplex PCR; TCRdb has only the in-frame clones, and not every one. The sample lists about 300,000 clones, approximately 89% occurring once. V lost 3 bases and J lost 9, with 9 bases in between. The length of the CDR3 is 12 residues. The sequencing input was peripheral blood. The TCR was taken from a woman in her thirties with COVID-19, enrolled during active disease. The chain joins TRBV12-3 or TRBV12-4 to TRBJ2-1; D remains unclear. The CDR3 DNA reads TGTGCCAGCAGTTTCACTCCAAGTGAGCAGTTCTTC. This gives the protein CASSFTPSEQFF.